The clone carrying this T cell receptor beta chain showed up many times. Antigen: not known. Individual cDNA molecules were tagged with unique molecular identifiers, the study reported. MiXCR was run by TCRdb on the 5' RACE reads, yielding one entry per CDR3 protein. The table records 48,000 or so distinct CDR3 sequences, 6.2% of them present only once. This specimen belongs to a study of early T cells in non-severe SARS-CoV-2 infection. Study overall: With bulk RNA from unsorted whole blood as input, sequencing yielded unpaired chains. Broader study findings: Matches to VDJdb favored anti-spike CD8 responses and missed private and CD4 specificities.

This TCR came from an adult who was a healthcare worker with PCR-confirmed SARS-CoV-2 infection or an uninfected control (not recorded which). Material: whole blood, obtained at baseline.

The CDR3 sequence: CSVSAGGSDTQYF. The CDR3 DNA sequence: TGCAGCGTTTCAGCGGGAGGGTCAGATACGCAGTATTTT. The chain has TRBV29-1 and TRBJ2-3, with 10 nucleotides matching TRBD2. Losses at the gene ends were 5 bases for V and 4 bases for J; bases not matched to a gene: 3. Germline loops: CDR1 SQVTM, CDR2 ANQGSEA. The length of the CDR3 is 13 residues.